The next 27 T cell receptor beta chains were all read from a single sample in a study of blood T cell repertoires in COVID-19. Repertoires were generated with immunoSEQ multiplex PCR, while TCRdb's copy carries only in-frame clones and drops some. The repertoire has roughly 380,000 clones, roughly 86% of them found once; the top ten carry around 0.92%. Sequenced material: PBMCs or T cells enriched from blood (not recorded which). These receptors all stem from a woman aged 25 to 45 who had been exposed to COVID-19.

J is TRBJ1-3 and V is TRBV19; D uncertain. Germline-derived CDR1 and CDR2 are LNHDA and SQIVND (reference sequence). V lost 8 bases and J lost 0, with 11 bases in between. This CDR3 comprises 14 residues. The CDR3 loop reads CASLTPTSGNTIYF. CDR3 DNA: TGTGCCAGTTTGACACCGACCTCTGGAAACACCATATATTTT.

The chain recombines TRBV7-9 with TRBJ2-7; 9 bases fit TRBD1. Germline values: CDR1 SEHNR, CDR2 FQNEAQ (reference sequence). The CDR3 consists of 16 residues. The J segment lost 7 bases and the V segment lost 5 bases, leaving 15 bases of the junction unmatched. CDR3 DNA: TGTGCCAGCAGCGCCGGGGGACAGGGTTCGGCCTCAGAGCAGTACTTC. As protein: CASSAGGQGSASEQYF.

This clone was counted only a few times. The chain recombines TRBV7-9 with TRBJ2-7; 15 bases map to TRBD2. Unmatched junction bases numbered 4, after V lost 1 base and J lost 0 bases. CDR1 and CDR2 (germline): SEHNR, FQNEAQ (reference sequence). CDR3 length: 18 residues. CDR3 nucleotide sequence: TGTGCCAGCAGCTTAGTATCGGGACTAGCGGGGGGCTCCTACGAGCAGTACTTC. As protein: CASSLVSGLAGGSYEQYF.

This chain uses TRBV7-8 with TRBJ2-1, with 11 bases that match TRBD1. This CDR3 has 16 residues. Looked up from germline, CDR1 is SGHVS and CDR2 is FQNEAQ. Trimming at V came to 4 bases and at J to 3 bases, leaving 5 bases not matched to a gene. This CDR3 is CASSSPGQGGYNEQFF. The CDR3 DNA is TGTGCCAGCAGCTCTCCGGGACAGGGGGGCTACAATGAGCAGTTCTTC.

This clone was counted once. The genes are TRBV13 and TRBJ2-1; 13 nucleotides line up with TRBD2. V was clipped by 5 bases and J by 8 bases; unmatched bases: 6. This CDR3 is built from 15 residues. Germline CDR1 and CDR2: PRHDT and FYEKMQ (reference sequence). CDR3 coding DNA: TGTGCCAGCAGCGAGGGACTAGCGGGGATCGATGAGCAGTTCTTC. It encodes CASSEGLAGIDEQFF.

The V call is TRBV6-5, the J call TRBJ2-1, with D unresolved. The CDR3 runs to 13 residues. Looked up from germline, CDR1 is MNHEY and CDR2 is SVGAGI. Deletions cut 5 bases from V and 7 bases from J, with 12 bases between. CDR3 region: CASSLLAMNEQFF. CDR3 nucleotide sequence: TGTGCCAGCAGTCTCTTGGCAATGAATGAGCAGTTCTTC.

This sequence joins TRBV7-9 and TRBJ2-2; TRBD1 agrees at 9 bases. This CDR3 region has 17 residues. The V gene end was trimmed by 6 bases and the J gene end by 2 bases; junction bases not matched to a gene: 10. Germline values: CDR1 SEHNR, CDR2 FQNEAQ (reference sequence). CDR3: CASRASQGALNTGELFF. CDR3 DNA: TGTGCCAGCAGAGCATCACAGGGGGCCCTAAACACCGGGGAGCTGTTTTTT.

The chain couples TRBV21-1 to TRBJ1-3; TRBD1 reflects the table's D call only, with no check against the DNA. TRBV21-1 is a known pseudogene. CDR3 size: 15 residues. CDR3 residues: CASSTEIVSGNTIYF. CDR3 DNA sequence: TGTGCCAGCAGCACAGAAATCGTCTCTGGAAACACCATATATTTT.

The J gene is TRBJ2-5, the V gene TRBV7-9; D is unresolved. The CDR3 runs 13 residues. CDR1 is SEHNR, CDR2 FQNEAQ, per germline (reference sequence). Trimming took off 5 bases at V and 5 bases at J, with 12 bases between the two ends. CDR3: CASSGGPGETQYF. As DNA, the CDR3 is TGTGCCAGCAGCGGCGGCCCTGGGGAGACCCAGTACTTC. The entire variable domain, with the rest obtained from reference TRBV7-9 and TRBJ2-5, is as follows: DTGVSQNPRHKITKRGQNVTFRCDPISEHNRLYWYRQTLGQGPEFLTYFQNEAQLEKSRLLSDRFSAERPKGSFSTLEIQRTEQGDSAMYLCASSGGPGETQYFGPGTRLLVL.

The chain links TRBV18 to TRBJ1-1; 8 bases match TRBD1. CDR1 KGHSH and CDR2 LQKENI come from the germline V gene. This CDR3 contains 17 residues. The trim removed 0 bases at V and 6 bases at J, leaving 12 bases unmatched. The CDR3: CASSPPSGQDFEAEAFF. CDR3 bases: TGTGCCAGCTCACCACCCTCGGGACAGGATTTCGAGGCTGAAGCTTTCTTT.

This chain connects TRBV20-1 to TRBJ1-1; D is perhaps TRBD1 (5 bases). This CDR3 has 13 amino acids. The V end was cut by 3 bases, the J end by 7 bases, with 15 bases between. Germline lookup yields CDR1 DFQATT and CDR2 SNEGSKA (reference sequence). CDR3 nucleotides: TGCAGTGCTAGTATGCGGGGCGCGAGTGAAGCTTTCTTT. Its translation: CSASMRGASEAFF.

The J gene is TRBJ1-5, the V gene TRBV30, with D uncertain. V gave up 4 bases and J gave up 2 bases, with 15 bases separating them. The CDR3 totals 15 residues. The germline gives CDR1 GTSNPN, CDR2 SVGIG (reference sequence). The CDR3 nucleotides read TGTGCCTGGACAACCGGGGTTTTGGGCAATCAGCCCCAGCATTTT. This gives the protein CAWTTGVLGNQPQHF. The entire variable domain, with the rest obtained from reference TRBV30 and TRBJ1-5, is as follows: SQTIHQWPATLVQPVGSPLSLECTVEGTSNPNLYWYRQAAGRGLQLLFYSVGIGQISSEVPQNLSASRPQDRQFILSSKKLLLSDSGFYLCAWTTGVLGNQPQHFGDGTRLSIL.

The rearrangement joins TRBV7-9 to TRBJ1-1, with TRBD1 identical over 8 bases. CDR1 is SEHNR and CDR2 is FQNEAQ in the germline V gene (reference sequence). The junction had 12 bases not matched to a gene; V was cut back by 5 bases and J by 4 bases. There are 16 residues in the CDR3. The CDR3 bases are TGTGCCAGCAGCCCCCTGCCCGGACAGGGAAGCACTGAAGCTTTCTTT. Amino acid sequence: CASSPLPGQGSTEAFF. Complete variable domain (other parts from reference TRBV7-9 and TRBJ1-1): DTGVSQNPRHKITKRGQNVTFRCDPISEHNRLYWYRQTLGQGPEFLTYFQNEAQLEKSRLLSDRFSAERPKGSFSTLEIQRTEQGDSAMYLCASSPLPGQGSTEAFFGQGTRLTVV.

The rearrangement uses TRBV3-1 (or the pseudogene TRBV3-2) and TRBJ2-5, with D unclear. The V end was cut by 5 bases, the J end by 0 bases, with 13 bases between. The CDR3 loop spans 15 amino acids. Germline lookup yields CDR1 LGHDT and CDR2 YNNKEL (reference sequence). DNA for the CDR3: TGTGCCAGCAGCTACAATCCAGGCCACCAAGAGACCCAGTACTTC. Its translation: CASSYNPGHQETQYF.

This rearrangement joins TRBV5-1 to TRBJ2-7; a possible D gene is TRBD2 (6 bases). The germline CDR1 and CDR2 sequences are SGHRS and YFSETQ. The ends were cut back, 1 base at V and 2 bases at J, with 19 bases in the middle. This CDR3 comprises 17 residues. The CDR3 DNA is TGCGCCAGCAGCTTGAACCCGGTGGGTAGCGGTACCTACGAGCAGTACTTC. Protein sequence: CASSLNPVGSGTYEQYF.

The chain carries TRBV3-1 (or the pseudogene TRBV3-2) and TRBJ2-3, with TRBD2 matching over 11 bases. CDR1 LGHDT and CDR2 YNNKEL come from the germline V gene (reference sequence). CDR3 length: 16 residues. Trimming took 1 base from V and 2 from J; bases not matched to a gene: 2. The CDR3 bases are TGTGCCAGCAGCCAAGGACTAGCGGGACCCACAGATACGCAGTATTTT. Its protein is CASSQGLAGPTDTQYF.

The chain employs TRBV2 and TRBJ2-7; 10 nucleotides match TRBD2. The CDR3 length is 16 residues. Germline V gives CDR1 SNHLY, CDR2 FYNNEI. The trim removed 0 bases at V and 4 bases at J, leaving 6 bases unmatched. For the CDR3, the DNA is TGTGCCAGCAGTGAAGCAGGCACTAGCGGGATGTACGAGCAGTACTTC. Translating it yields CASSEAGTSGMYEQYF.

J is TRBJ1-5 and V is TRBV5-1, with D possibly being TRBD1 (6 bases). The length of the CDR3 is 15 residues. V lost 4 bases and J 7 bases, leaving 18 bases between the germline ends. The germline V gene encodes CDR1 SGHRS and CDR2 YFSETQ. The chain's CDR3 is CASSPSQGLGQPQHF. In DNA form, the CDR3 reads TGCGCCAGCAGCCCCTCACAGGGATTAGGGCAGCCCCAGCATTTT.

The V call is TRBV10-3, the J call TRBJ2-4, with D maybe TRBD1 (5 bases). Trimming cost V 2 bases and J 6 bases, with 8 bases left between them. Germline V gene sequence: CDR1 ENHRY, CDR2 SYGVKD. This CDR3 is built from 13 residues. Here the CDR3 DNA reads TGTGCCATCAGTGAGAAGCAGGGAAACATTCAGTACTTC. Protein product: CAISEKQGNIQYF.

The chain recombines TRBV13 with TRBJ1-6; D call uncertain. The CDR3 extends over 14 amino acids. The germline V gene encodes CDR1 PRHDT and CDR2 FYEKMQ (reference sequence). V was trimmed by 1 base and J by 6 bases, leaving 7 bases between them. The CDR3 region is CASSLEQTNSPLHF. For the CDR3, the DNA is TGTGCCAGCAGCTTAGAACAGACTAATTCACCCCTCCACTTT. Full variable domain (outside the CDR3, taken from reference TRBV13 and TRBJ1-6): AAGVIQSPRHLIKEKRETATLKCYPIPRHDTVYWYQQGPGQDPQFLISFYEKMQSDKGSIPDRFSAQQFSDYHSELNMSSLELGDSALYFCASSLEQTNSPLHFGNGTRLTVT.

V and J are TRBV29-1 and TRBJ2-5, with 8 bases that match TRBD2. J lost 7 bases, V lost 3 bases, and 7 bases had no gene match. Per germline, CDR1 SQVTM and CDR2 ANQGSEA. This CDR3 has 13 amino acids. The CDR3 region has the DNA TGCAGCGTTGATTTGGCCCGGGGGGGGACCCAGTACTTC. Its translation is CSVDLARGGTQYF.

The chain links TRBV11-2 to TRBJ2-5; 15 bases agree with TRBD2. This CDR3 is built from 17 residues. Germline V CDR1 and CDR2: SGHAT, FQNNGV. Trimming removed 7 bases from V and 4 bases from J; junction bases left unmatched: 10. The DNA for the CDR3 is TGTGCCAGCAAAGGGGGACTAGCGGGAGGTAGGCCAGAGACCCAGTACTTC. It translates to CASKGGLAGGRPETQYF.

The chain carries TRBV27 and TRBJ1-1; D perhaps matches TRBD1 (6 bases). The V end was cut by 3 bases, the J end by 4 bases, with 27 bases between. Germline-derived CDR1 and CDR2 are MNHEY and SMNVEV (reference sequence). CDR3 length: 19 amino acids. The CDR3 DNA follows: TGTGCCAGCAGTTTCCGGACAGAGTTGGGGGAGGGACGGGGCACTGAAGCTTTCTTT. This encodes CASSFRTELGEGRGTEAFF.

The chain employs TRBV7-9 and TRBJ2-3; TRBD2 aligns across 8 bases. The trim removed 10 bases at V and 5 bases at J, leaving 11 bases unmatched. This CDR3 is 14 amino acids long. Germline V lookup: CDR1 SEHNR, CDR2 FQNEAQ (reference sequence). CDR3 amino acids: CAINRGGRQDTQYF. The CDR3, as DNA: TGTGCCATTAACCGGGGGGGTCGACAAGATACGCAGTATTTT.

The V call is TRBV10-1, the J call TRBJ2-7; D unclear. V was trimmed by 0 bases and J by 9 bases, leaving 12 bases between them. There are 13 residues in the CDR3. Germline V gene data show CDR1 as WNHNN and CDR2 as SYGVQD (reference sequence). CDR3 in amino acids: CASSESPKFGQYF. CDR3 DNA: TGCGCCAGCAGTGAGTCTCCTAAATTCGGGCAGTACTTC.

This chain uses TRBV19 with TRBJ1-2; a possible D gene is TRBD1 (6 bases). Per germline, CDR1 LNHDA and CDR2 SQIVND (reference sequence). Trimming stripped 4 bases from V and 4 bases from J, with 16 bases between. There are 15 residues in the CDR3. This CDR3 reads CASSTPTSGVYGYTF. CDR3 nucleotide sequence: TGTGCCAGTAGTACACCGACGTCAGGGGTCTATGGCTACACCTTC.

The rearrangement uses TRBV30 and TRBJ1-1, with TRBD1 matching 8 bases. Germline CDR1 is GTSNPN and CDR2 is SVGIG (reference sequence). This CDR3 region has 14 residues. The V and J ends lost 4 bases and 1 base, in that order; junction bases with no gene match: 5. The CDR3 nucleotides read TGTGCCTGGAAAGCGGACAGGGCGAACACTGAAGCTTTCTTT. Translating gives CAWKADRANTEAFF.